The table lists the clone carrying this T cell receptor (beta chain) with a few counts. TCRdb re-called the RT-PCR reads with MiXCR, one entry per CDR3 protein. This table holds more than 600,000 distinct CDR3 sequences, 13% to 15% found once. V dropped 1 base and J dropped 0 bases, with 9 bases sitting between them. CDR1 and CDR2 from the germline V gene are DFQATT and SNEGSKA (reference sequence). The CDR3 spans 14 residues. The chain employs TRBV20-1 and TRBJ1-1, with D possibly being TRBD1 (5 bases). The receptor's source is a female donor in good health, serving as a healthy control. The sequenced sample consisted of memory CD4+ T cells from blood. CDR3 sequence: CSARVQGLNTEAFF. The CDR3 nucleotides are TGCAGTGCTAGAGTGCAGGGATTGAACACTGAAGCTTTCTTT.